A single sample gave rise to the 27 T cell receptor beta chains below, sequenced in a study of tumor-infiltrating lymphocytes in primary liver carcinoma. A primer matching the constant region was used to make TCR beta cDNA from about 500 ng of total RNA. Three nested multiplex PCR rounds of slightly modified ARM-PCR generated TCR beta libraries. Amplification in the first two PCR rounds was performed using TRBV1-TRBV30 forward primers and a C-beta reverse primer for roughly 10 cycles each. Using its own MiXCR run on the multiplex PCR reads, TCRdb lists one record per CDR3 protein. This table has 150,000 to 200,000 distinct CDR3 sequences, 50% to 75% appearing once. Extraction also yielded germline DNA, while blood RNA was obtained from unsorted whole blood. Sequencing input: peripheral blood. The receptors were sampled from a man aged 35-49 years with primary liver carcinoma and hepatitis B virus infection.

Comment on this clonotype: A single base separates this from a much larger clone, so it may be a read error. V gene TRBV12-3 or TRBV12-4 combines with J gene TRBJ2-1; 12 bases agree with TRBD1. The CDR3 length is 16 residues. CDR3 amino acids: CTSSLTGQGARNEQFF. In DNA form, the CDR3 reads TGTACCAGCAGTTTAACGGGACAGGGGGCGCGGAATGAGCAGTTCTTC.

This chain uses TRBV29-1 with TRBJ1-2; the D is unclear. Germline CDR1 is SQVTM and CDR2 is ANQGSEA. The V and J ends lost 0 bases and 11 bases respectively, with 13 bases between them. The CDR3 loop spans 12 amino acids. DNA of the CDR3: TGCAGCGTTGAAGAACGAAACTATGTTTACACCTTC. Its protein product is CSVEERNYVYTF. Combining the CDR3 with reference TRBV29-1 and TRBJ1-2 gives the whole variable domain SAVISQKPSRDICQRGTSLTIQCQVDSQVTMMFWYRQQPGQSLTLIATANQGSEATYESGFVIDKFPISRPNLTFSTLTVSNMSPEDSSIYLCSVEERNYVYTFGSGTRLTVV.

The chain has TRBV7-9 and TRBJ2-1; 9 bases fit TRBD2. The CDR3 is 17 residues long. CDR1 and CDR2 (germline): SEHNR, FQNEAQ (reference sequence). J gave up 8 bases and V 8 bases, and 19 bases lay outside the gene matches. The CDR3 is CASLLYITAGGLHEQFF. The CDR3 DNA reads TGTGCCAGCCTATTATATATAACGGCGGGAGGGCTCCATGAGCAGTTCTTC.

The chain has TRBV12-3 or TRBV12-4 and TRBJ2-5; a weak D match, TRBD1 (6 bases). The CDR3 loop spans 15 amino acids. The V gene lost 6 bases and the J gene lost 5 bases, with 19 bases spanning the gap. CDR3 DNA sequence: TGTGCCAGCAGGCCTCCGGGACACGAGCATGAGACCCAGTACTTC. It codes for CASRPPGHEHETQYF.

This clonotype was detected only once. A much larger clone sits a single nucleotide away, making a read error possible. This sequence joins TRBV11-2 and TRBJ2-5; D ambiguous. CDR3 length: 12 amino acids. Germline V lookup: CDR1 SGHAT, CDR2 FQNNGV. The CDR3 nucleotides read TGTGCCAGCAGCTTAGGTGCGGAGACCCAGTGCTTC. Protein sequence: CASSLGAETQCF.

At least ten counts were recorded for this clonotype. The CDR3 DNA is TGCAGCGTCCCGGGACAGGGGATGAGAGATACGCAGTATTTT. This codes for CSVPGQGMRDTQYF. This rearrangement joins TRBV29-1 to TRBJ2-3; 10 bases line up with TRBD1. The CDR3 is 14 residues long. The junction had 8 bases not matched to a gene; V was cut back by 6 bases and J by 5 bases. Germline CDR1 is SQVTM and CDR2 is ANQGSEA.

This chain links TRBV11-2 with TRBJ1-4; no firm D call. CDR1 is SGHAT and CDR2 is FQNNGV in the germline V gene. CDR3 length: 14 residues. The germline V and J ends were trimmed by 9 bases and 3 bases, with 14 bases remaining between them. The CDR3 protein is CARSPTIPNEKLFF. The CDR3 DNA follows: TGTGCCAGGAGCCCTACAATCCCTAATGAAAAACTGTTTTTT.

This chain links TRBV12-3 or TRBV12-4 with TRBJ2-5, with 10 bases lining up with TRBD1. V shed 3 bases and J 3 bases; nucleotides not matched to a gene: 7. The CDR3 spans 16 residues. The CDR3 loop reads CASSLGTGTGEETQYF. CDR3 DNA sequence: TGTGCCAGCAGTTTGGGAACCGGGACAGGGGAAGAGACCCAGTACTTC.

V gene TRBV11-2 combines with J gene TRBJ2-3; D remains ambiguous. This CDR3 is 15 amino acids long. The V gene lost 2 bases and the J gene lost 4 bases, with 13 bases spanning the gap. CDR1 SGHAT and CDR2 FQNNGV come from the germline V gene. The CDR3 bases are TGTGCCAGCAGCTTACGATGGGCGGCCCCAGATACGCAGTATTTT. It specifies CASSLRWAAPDTQYF.

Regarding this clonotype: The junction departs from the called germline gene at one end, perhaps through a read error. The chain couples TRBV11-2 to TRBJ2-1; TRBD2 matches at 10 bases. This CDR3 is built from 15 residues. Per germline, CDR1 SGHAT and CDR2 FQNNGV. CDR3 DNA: TGTGCCAGGAGCTTAGACCTAGCGGGAGTGGATGAGCAATTCTTC. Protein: CARSLDLAGVDEQFF.

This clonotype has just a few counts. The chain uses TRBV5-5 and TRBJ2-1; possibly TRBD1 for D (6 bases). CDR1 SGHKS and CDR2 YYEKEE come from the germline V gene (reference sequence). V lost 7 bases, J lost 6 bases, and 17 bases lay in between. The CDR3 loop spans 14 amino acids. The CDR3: CASFPGQWGNEQFF. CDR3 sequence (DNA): TGTGCCAGCTTCCCGGGACAATGGGGCAATGAGCAGTTCTTC.

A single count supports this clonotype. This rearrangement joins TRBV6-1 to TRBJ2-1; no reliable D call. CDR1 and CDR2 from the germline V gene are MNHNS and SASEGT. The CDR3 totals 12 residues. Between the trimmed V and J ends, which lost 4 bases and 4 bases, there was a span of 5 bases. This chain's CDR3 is CASSVYYNEQFF. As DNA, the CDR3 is TGTGCCAGCAGTGTCTATTACAATGAGCAGTTCTTC.

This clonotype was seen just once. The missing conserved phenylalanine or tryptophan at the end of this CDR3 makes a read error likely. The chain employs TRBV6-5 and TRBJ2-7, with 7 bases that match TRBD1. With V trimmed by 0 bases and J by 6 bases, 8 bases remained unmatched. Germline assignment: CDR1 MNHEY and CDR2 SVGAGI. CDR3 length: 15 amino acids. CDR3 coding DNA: TGTGCCAGCAGTTACTCGGACAGGAGGCGTCGCGAGCAGTACTTA. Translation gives CASSYSDRRRREQYL.

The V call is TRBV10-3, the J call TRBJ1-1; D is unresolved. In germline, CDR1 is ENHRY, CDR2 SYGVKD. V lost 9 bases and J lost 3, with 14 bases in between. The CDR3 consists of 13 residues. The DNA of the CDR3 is TGTGCCATTCGCCGGGCAAAGGACACTGAAGCTTTCTTT. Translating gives CAIRRAKDTEAFF.

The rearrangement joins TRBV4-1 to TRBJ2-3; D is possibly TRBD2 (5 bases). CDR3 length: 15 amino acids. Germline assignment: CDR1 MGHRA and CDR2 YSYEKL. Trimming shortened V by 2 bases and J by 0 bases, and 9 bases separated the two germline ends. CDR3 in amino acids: CASSQPEGSTDTQYF. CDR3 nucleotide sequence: TGCGCCAGCAGCCAACCCGAGGGAAGCACAGATACGCAGTATTTT.

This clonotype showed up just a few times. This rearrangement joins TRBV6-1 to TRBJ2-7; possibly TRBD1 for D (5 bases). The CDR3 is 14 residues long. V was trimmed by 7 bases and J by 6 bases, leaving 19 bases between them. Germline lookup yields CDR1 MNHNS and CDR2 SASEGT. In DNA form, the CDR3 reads TGTGCCAGCACCCTCGAGGTGCAGGGTTTCGAGCAGTACTTC. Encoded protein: CASTLEVQGFEQYF.

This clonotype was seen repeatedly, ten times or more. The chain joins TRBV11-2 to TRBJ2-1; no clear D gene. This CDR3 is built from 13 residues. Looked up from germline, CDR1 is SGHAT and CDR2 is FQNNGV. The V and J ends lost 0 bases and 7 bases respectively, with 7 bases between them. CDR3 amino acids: CASSLDTLNEQFF. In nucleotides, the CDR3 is TGTGCCAGCAGCTTAGACACACTAAATGAGCAGTTCTTC.

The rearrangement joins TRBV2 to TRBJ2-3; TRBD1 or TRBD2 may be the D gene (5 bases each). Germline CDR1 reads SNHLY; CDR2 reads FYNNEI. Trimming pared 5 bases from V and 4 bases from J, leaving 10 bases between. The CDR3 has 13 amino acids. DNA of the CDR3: TGTGCCAGCAGTTCACTAGGGGCAGATACGCAGTATTTT. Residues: CASSSLGADTQYF.

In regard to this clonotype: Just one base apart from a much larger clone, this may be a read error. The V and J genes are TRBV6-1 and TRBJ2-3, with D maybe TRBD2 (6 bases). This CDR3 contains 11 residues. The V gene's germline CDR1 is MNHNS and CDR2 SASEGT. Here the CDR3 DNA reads TGTGTCAGCAGGCGGGAAGATACGCAGTATTTT. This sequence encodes CVSRREDTQYF.

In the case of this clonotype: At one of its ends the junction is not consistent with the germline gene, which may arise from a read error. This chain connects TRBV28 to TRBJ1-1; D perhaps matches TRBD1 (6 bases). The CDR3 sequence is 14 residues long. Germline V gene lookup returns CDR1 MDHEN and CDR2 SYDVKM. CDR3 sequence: CASSSPQGATEALF. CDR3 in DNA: TGTGCCAGTAGTTCCCCACAGGGAGCCACTGAAGCTTTGTTT.

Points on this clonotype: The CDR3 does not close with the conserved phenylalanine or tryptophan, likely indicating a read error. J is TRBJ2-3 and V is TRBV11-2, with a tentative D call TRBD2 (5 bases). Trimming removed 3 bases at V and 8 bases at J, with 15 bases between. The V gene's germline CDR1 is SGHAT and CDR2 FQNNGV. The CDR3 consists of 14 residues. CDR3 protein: CASSFSTGVVTQYL. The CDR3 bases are TGTGCCAGCAGCTTTTCGACCGGGGTAGTTACGCAGTATCTT.

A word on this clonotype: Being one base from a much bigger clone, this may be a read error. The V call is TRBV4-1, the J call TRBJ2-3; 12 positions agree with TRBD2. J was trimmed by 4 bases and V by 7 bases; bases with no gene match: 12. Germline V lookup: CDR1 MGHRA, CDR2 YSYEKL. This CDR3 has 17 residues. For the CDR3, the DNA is TGCGCCAGCAACCACGGAGGACTAGCGGGAAGGTCAGATACGCAGTATTTT. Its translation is CASNHGGLAGRSDTQYF.

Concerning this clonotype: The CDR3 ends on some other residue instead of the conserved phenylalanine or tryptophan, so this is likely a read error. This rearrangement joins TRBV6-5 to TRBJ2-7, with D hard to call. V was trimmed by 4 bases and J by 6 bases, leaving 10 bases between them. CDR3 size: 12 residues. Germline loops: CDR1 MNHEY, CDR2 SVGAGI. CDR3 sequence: CASSSLGLEQYS. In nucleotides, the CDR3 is TGTGCCAGCAGTTCCTTAGGGCTCGAGCAGTACTCC.

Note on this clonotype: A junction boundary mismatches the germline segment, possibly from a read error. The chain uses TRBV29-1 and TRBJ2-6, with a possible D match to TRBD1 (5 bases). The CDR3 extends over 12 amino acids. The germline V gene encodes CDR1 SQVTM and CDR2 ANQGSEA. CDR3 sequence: CIVVSGANVLTF. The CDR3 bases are TGCATCGTTGTATCTGGGGCTAACGTCCTGACTTTC.

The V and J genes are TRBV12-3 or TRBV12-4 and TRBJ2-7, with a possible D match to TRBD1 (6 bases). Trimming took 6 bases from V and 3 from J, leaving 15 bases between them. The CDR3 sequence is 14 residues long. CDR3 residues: CASSTATGFYEQYF. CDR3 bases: TGTGCCAGCAGCACAGCGACAGGCTTCTACGAGCAGTACTTC.

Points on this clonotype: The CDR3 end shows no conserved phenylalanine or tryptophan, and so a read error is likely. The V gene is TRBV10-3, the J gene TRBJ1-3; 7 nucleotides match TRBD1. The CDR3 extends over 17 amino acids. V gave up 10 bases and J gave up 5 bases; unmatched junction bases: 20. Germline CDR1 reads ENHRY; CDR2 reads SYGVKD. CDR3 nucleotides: TGTGCCACCCGCCCCCTCCTCCTGCAGGGGGTCAGAAACACCATATATCTT. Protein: CATRPLLLQGVRNTIYL.

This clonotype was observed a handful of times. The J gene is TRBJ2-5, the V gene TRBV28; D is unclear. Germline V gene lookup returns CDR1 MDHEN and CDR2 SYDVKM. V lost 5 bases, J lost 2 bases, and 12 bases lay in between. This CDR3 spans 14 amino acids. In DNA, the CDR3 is TGTGCCAGCAGTCCCACGACACCTCAAGAGACCCAGTACTTC. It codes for CASSPTTPQETQYF.